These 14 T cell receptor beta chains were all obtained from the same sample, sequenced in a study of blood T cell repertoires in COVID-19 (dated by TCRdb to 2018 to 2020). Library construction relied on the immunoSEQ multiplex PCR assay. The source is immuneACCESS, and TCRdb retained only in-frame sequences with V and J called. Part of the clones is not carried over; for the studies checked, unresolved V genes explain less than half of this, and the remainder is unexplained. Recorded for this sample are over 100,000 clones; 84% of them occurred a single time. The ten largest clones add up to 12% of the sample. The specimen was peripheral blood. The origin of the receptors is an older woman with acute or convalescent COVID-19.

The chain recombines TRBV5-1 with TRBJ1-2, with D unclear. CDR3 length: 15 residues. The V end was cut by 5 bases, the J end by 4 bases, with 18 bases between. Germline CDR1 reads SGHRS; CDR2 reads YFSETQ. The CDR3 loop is CASRAEVGLFYGYTF. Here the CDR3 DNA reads TGCGCCAGCAGGGCCGAAGTGGGCCTGTTCTATGGCTACACCTTC.

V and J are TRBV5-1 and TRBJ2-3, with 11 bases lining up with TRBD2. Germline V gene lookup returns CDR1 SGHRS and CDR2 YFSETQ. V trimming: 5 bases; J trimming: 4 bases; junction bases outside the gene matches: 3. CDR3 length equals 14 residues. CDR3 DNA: TGCGCCAGCAGTAGCGGGGGGGCCGCAGATACGCAGTATTTT. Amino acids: CASSSGGAADTQYF. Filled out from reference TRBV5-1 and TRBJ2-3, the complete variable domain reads KAGVTQTPRYLIKTRGQQVTLSCSPISGHRSVSWYQQTPGQGLQFLFEYFSETQRNKGNFPGRFSGRQFSNSRSEMNVSTLELGDSALYLCASSSGGAADTQYFGPGTRLTVL.

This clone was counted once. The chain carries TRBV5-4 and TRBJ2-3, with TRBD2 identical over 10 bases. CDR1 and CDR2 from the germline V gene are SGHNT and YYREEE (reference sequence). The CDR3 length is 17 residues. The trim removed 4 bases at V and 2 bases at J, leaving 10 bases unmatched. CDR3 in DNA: TGTGCCAGCAGCCCGCCGGGACTAGCGTGGCCCACAGATACGCAGTATTTT. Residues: CASSPPGLAWPTDTQYF.

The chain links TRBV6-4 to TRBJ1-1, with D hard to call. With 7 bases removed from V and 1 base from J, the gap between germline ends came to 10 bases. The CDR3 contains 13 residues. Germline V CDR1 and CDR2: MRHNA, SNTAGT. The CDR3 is CASNCVPNTEAFF. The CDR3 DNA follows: TGTGCCAGCAATTGCGTCCCGAACACTGAAGCTTTCTTT.

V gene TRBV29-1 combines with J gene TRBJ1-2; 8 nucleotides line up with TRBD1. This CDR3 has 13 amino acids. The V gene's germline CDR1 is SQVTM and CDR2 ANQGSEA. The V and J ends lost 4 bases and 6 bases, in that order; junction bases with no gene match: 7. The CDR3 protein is CSVGQGRRNGYTF. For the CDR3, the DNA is TGCAGCGTTGGACAGGGGAGGAGGAATGGCTACACCTTC.

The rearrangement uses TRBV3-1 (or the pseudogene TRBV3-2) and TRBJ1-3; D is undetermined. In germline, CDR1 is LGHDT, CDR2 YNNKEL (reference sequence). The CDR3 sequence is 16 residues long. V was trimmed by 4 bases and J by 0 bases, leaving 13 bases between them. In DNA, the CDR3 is TGTGCCAGCAGCCCCACCGGCGGCTTCTCTGGAAACACCATATATTTT. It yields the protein CASSPTGGFSGNTIYF.

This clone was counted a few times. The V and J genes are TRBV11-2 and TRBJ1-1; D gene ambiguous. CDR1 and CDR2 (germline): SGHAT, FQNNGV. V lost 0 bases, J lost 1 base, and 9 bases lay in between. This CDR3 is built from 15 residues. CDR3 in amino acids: CASSLDPAPNTEAFF. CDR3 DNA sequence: TGTGCCAGCAGCTTAGATCCAGCGCCGAACACTGAAGCTTTCTTT.

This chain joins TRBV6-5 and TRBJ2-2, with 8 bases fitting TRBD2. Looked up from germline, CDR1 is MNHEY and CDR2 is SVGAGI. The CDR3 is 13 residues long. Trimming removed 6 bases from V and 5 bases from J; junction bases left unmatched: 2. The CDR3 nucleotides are TGTGCCAGCAGCCGGGGGGGGACCGGGGAGCTGTTTTTT. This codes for CASSRGGTGELFF.

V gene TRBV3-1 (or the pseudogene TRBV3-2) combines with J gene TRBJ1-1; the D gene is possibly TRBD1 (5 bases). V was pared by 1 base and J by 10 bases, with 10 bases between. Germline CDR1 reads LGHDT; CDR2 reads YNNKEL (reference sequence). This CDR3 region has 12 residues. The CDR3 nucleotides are TGTGCCAGCAGCCAAGGGCCCGGGGGAGCTTTCTTT. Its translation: CASSQGPGGAFF.

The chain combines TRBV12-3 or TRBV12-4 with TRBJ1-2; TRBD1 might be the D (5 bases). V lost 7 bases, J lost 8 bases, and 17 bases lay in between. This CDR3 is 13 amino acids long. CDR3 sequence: CASTPGGGSGYTF. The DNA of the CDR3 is TGTGCCAGCACCCCGGGGGGGGGTTCAGGCTACACCTTC.

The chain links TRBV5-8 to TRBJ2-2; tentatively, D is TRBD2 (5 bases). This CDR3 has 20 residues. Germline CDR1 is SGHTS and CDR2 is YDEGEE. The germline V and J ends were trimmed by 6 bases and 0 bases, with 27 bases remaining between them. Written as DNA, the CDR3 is TGTGCCAGCAATATTTTCGGGGAGCCCAGTTCGAAGGCGAACACCGGGGAGCTGTTTTTT. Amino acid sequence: CASNIFGEPSSKANTGELFF. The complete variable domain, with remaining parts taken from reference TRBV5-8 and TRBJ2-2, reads EAGVTQSPTHLIKTRGQQATLRCSPISGHTSVYWYQQALGLGLQFLLWYDEGEERNRGNFPPRFSGRQFPNYSSELNVNALELEDSALYLCASNIFGEPSSKANTGELFFGEGSRLTVL.

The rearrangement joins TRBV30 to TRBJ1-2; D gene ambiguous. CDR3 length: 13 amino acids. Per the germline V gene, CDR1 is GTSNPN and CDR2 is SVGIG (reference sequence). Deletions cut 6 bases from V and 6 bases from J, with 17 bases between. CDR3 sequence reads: CACRSLPSHGYTF. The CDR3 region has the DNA TGTGCCTGTAGATCTCTGCCGAGTCATGGCTACACCTTC.

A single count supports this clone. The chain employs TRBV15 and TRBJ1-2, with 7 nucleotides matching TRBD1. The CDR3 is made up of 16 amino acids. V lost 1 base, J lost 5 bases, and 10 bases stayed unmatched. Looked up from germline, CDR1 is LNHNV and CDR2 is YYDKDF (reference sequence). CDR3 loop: CATSRVETGAWYGYTF. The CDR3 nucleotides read TGTGCCACCAGCAGAGTGGAAACAGGGGCATGGTATGGCTACACCTTC.

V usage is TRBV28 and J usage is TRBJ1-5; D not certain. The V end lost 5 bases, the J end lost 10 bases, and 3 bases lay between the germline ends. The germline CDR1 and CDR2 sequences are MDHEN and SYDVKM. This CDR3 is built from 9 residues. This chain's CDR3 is CASSPPQHF. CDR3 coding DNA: TGTGCCAGCAGTCCTCCCCAGCATTTT.